The 5 T cell receptor beta chains reported below all come from one sample, sequenced in a study of blood T cell repertoires in COVID-19. The protocol was immunoSEQ multiplex PCR, while the TCRdb copy is restricted to in-frame clones and leaves out a portion. The top ten hold roughly 6% of the sample, which has approximately 40,000 clones, 80% to 95% seen once. What was sequenced was peripheral blood. Receptors originate from a woman aged 80 or older with acute or convalescent COVID-19.

The rearrangement links TRBV5-1 to TRBJ2-5, with a weak D call TRBD1 (6 bases). With 4 bases removed from V and 5 bases from J, the gap between germline ends came to 18 bases. Germline CDR1 and CDR2: SGHRS and YFSETQ. The CDR3 covers 15 residues. As DNA, the CDR3 is TGCGCCAGCAGCCCGGCCAGGGGCTTAGGGGAGACCCAGTACTTC. Translated: CASSPARGLGETQYF.

This chain uses TRBV28 with TRBJ1-5; a weak D match, TRBD1 (5 bases). The CDR3 totals 14 residues. The germline V gene encodes CDR1 MDHEN and CDR2 SYDVKM. Between the trimmed V and J ends, which lost 6 bases and 4 bases, there was a span of 13 bases. The CDR3 sequence is CASSRDSRNQPQHF. CDR3 coding DNA: TGTGCCAGCAGCCGCGACAGCAGAAATCAGCCCCAGCATTTT.

This chain links TRBV18 with TRBJ2-7; a possible D gene is TRBD2 (6 bases). The CDR3 is 15 residues long. V was cut by 1 base and J by 6 bases, with 16 bases left in between. Germline-derived CDR1 and CDR2 are KGHSH and LQKENI. CDR3 sequence reads: CASSPRRGPLGEQYF. CDR3 DNA sequence: TGTGCCAGCTCACCACGGCGGGGCCCCCTGGGCGAGCAGTACTTC.

The genes are TRBV5-4 and TRBJ2-2; 11 nucleotides line up with TRBD2. This CDR3 has 18 amino acids. V was pared by 4 bases and J by 4 bases, with 12 bases of the junction left unmatched. Germline V lookup: CDR1 SGHNT, CDR2 YYREEE (reference sequence). The CDR3 sequence is CASSPSGGTLGVTGELFF. CDR3 coding DNA: TGTGCCAGCAGCCCTAGCGGGGGGACGCTCGGGGTCACCGGGGAGCTGTTTTTT.

V gene TRBV18 combines with J gene TRBJ2-6; no definite D call. Germline CDR1 KGHSH, CDR2 LQKENI. The CDR3 spans 15 residues. The V and J ends lost 3 bases and 0 bases respectively, with 6 bases between them. CDR3 sequence reads: CASSPARSGANVLTF. The CDR3, as DNA: TGTGCCAGCTCACCGGCACGCTCTGGGGCCAACGTCCTGACTTTC.